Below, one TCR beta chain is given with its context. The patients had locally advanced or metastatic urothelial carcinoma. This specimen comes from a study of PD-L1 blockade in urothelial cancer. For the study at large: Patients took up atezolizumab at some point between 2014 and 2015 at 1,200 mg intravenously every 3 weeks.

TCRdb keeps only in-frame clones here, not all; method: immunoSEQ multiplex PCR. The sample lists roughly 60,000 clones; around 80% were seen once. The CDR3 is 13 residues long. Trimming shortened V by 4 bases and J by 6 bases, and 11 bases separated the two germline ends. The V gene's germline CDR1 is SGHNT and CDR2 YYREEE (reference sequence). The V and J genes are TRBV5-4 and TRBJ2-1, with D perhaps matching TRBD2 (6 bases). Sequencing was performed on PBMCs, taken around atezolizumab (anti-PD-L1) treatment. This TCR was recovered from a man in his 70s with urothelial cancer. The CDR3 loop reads CASSREWGNEQFF. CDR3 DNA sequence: TGTGCCAGCAGCCGGGAGTGGGGCAATGAGCAGTTCTTC.